What follows are 25 T cell receptor beta chains derived from one specimen sequenced in a study of regulatory T cells in long-lasting Graves disease. HTBI primers from iRepertoire and Arm-PCR of CDR3 regions yielded the TCR beta libraries. Using its own MiXCR run on the multiplex PCR reads, TCRdb lists one record per CDR3 protein. The data hold about 560,000 distinct CDR3 sequences, with about 16% observed a single time. Time point: newly diagnosed GD, antithyroid drugs for less than 3 months. RNA from PBMCs was the source of the TCR library. These records were also assigned to another study, of T cells in Graves' hyperthyroidism and ophthalmopathy.

The sample here was peripheral blood mononuclear cells (PBMCs), taken at new diagnosis, from a patient treated with antithyroid drugs. Every receptor here comes from a young man with Graves disease.

This clonotype came up many times. The chain couples TRBV7-9 to TRBJ2-1; D might be TRBD1 (5 bases). This CDR3 is 14 amino acids long. V lost 1 base, J lost 7 bases, and 11 bases lay in between. Germline V gene lookup returns CDR1 SEHNR and CDR2 FQNEAQ (reference sequence). CDR3 nucleotides: TGTGCCAGCAGCTTAGGGCAGGGAATTAATGAGCAGTTCTTC. The encoded protein is CASSLGQGINEQFF.

This clonotype was counted a few times. The chain uses TRBV14 and TRBJ2-3, with 14 bases that match TRBD2. The germline CDR1 and CDR2 sequences are SGHDN and FVKESK. This CDR3 contains 21 residues. J gave up 0 bases and V 4 bases, and 15 bases lay outside the gene matches. CDR3 nucleotides: TGTGCCAGCAGCCCCTTTCCGGGACTAGCGGGAGAATCGAATAGCACAGATACGCAGTATTTT. It translates to CASSPFPGLAGESNSTDTQYF.

In this sample, this clonotype turned up a few times. The rearrangement uses TRBV10-2 and TRBJ2-3; D might be TRBD2 (5 bases). Looked up from germline, CDR1 is WSHSY and CDR2 is SAAADI. V was shortened by 6 bases and J by 1 base, with 11 bases between the two germline ends. The length of the CDR3 is 14 residues. The CDR3 loop reads CASSVRVGTDTQYF. CDR3 coding DNA: TGCGCCAGCAGCGTGCGGGTGGGCACAGATACGCAGTATTTT.

This clonotype was seen ten or more times. J is TRBJ2-1 and V is TRBV29-1; 8 nucleotides align to TRBD2. The germline CDR1 and CDR2 sequences are SQVTM and ANQGSEA. V was clipped by 4 bases and J by 6 bases; unmatched bases: 8. The CDR3 extends over 14 amino acids. CDR3 sequence reads: CSVGGAGASNEQFF. CDR3 in DNA: TGCAGCGTTGGAGGAGCGGGGGCCTCCAATGAGCAGTTCTTC.

This clonotype was seen more than once but under ten times. CDR3 loop: CASRPGTSRYNEQFF. The CDR3 region has the DNA TGCGCCAGCAGACCCGGGACTAGCAGATACAATGAGCAGTTCTTC. J is TRBJ2-1 and V is TRBV5-1, with 9 bases that match TRBD2. Germline V gene data show CDR1 as SGHRS and CDR2 as YFSETQ. The CDR3 consists of 15 residues. V was pared by 5 bases and J by 4 bases, with 7 bases of the junction left unmatched.

The sample holds a few counts of this clonotype. V usage is TRBV14 and J usage is TRBJ2-1; D is possibly TRBD2 (6 bases). The V end was cut by 3 bases, the J end by 8 bases, with 11 bases between. The CDR3 runs to 13 residues. Germline values: CDR1 SGHDN, CDR2 FVKESK. CDR3: CASSQVIADEQFF. CDR3 sequence (DNA): TGTGCCAGCAGCCAGGTAATAGCGGATGAGCAGTTCTTC.

This clonotype was observed at least ten times. The chain carries TRBV29-1 and TRBJ1-1; no firm D call. V was cut by 8 bases and J by 6 bases, with 22 bases left in between. This CDR3 contains 14 residues. Germline-derived CDR1 and CDR2 are SQVTM and ANQGSEA. Here the CDR3 DNA reads TGCAGCTGGCTTATCGGGTCTGGGGTTCCTGAAGCTTTCTTT. It encodes CSWLIGSGVPEAFF.

This clonotype has only a few counts. V usage is TRBV20-1 and J usage is TRBJ2-1; 8 bases map to TRBD1. Trimming at V came to 0 bases and at J to 2 bases, leaving 3 bases not matched to a gene. The CDR3 is made up of 15 amino acids. Germline V gene data show CDR1 as DFQATT and CDR2 as SNEGSKA (reference sequence). CDR3 amino acids: CSARDGTGPYNEQFF. In DNA form, the CDR3 reads TGCAGTGCTAGAGATGGGACAGGCCCCTACAATGAGCAGTTCTTC.

In this sample, this clonotype turned up many times. The gene calls are TRBV5-1 and TRBJ2-1; maybe TRBD1 (6 bases). The CDR3 extends over 15 amino acids. The V end was cut by 3 bases, the J end by 7 bases, with 17 bases between. Germline lookup yields CDR1 SGHRS and CDR2 YFSETQ. The CDR3 spells CASSSLARRGNEQFF. The CDR3 DNA is TGCGCCAGCAGCTCCCTCGCGAGAAGGGGGAATGAGCAGTTCTTC. The full variable domain, completed using reference TRBV5-1 and TRBJ2-1, is KAGVTQTPRYLIKTRGQQVTLSCSPISGHRSVSWYQQTPGQGLQFLFEYFSETQRNKGNFPGRFSGRQFSNSRSEMNVSTLELGDSALYLCASSSLARRGNEQFFGPGTRLTVL.

In its sample, this clonotype was seen many times. V gene TRBV7-3 combines with J gene TRBJ1-1; D unresolved. Germline V gene lookup returns CDR1 SGHTA and CDR2 FQGTGA. Trimming stripped 4 bases from V and 3 bases from J, with 9 bases between. The CDR3 totals 13 residues. Here the CDR3 reads CASSSSPDTEAFF. In DNA form, the CDR3 reads TGTGCCAGCAGCTCATCCCCAGACACTGAAGCTTTCTTT.

Many counts were recorded for this clonotype. V gene TRBV30 combines with J gene TRBJ2-1; 14 bases are a match to TRBD2. This CDR3 is built from 15 residues. The germline V gene has CDR1 GTSNPN and CDR2 SVGIG (reference sequence). With 3 bases clipped from V and 6 bases from J, the junction kept 4 bases outside the gene matches. This CDR3 is CAWRGLAGGINEQFF. CDR3 sequence (DNA): TGTGCCTGGAGAGGACTAGCGGGAGGCATCAATGAGCAGTTCTTC.

This clonotype was observed a few times. The V gene is TRBV20-1, the J gene TRBJ1-1, with 9 nucleotides matching TRBD1. There are 15 residues in the CDR3. J lost 4 bases, V lost 4 bases, and 10 bases had no gene match. CDR1 is DFQATT, CDR2 SNEGSKA, per germline (reference sequence). The CDR3 sequence is CSAIFRDRAFTEAFF. CDR3 DNA: TGCAGTGCTATTTTTCGGGACAGGGCATTCACTGAAGCTTTCTTT.

This clonotype was counted at least ten times. The rearrangement joins TRBV2 to TRBJ2-3, with 8 positions matching TRBD2. The CDR3 covers 14 residues. The germline gives CDR1 SNHLY, CDR2 FYNNEI. The V gene end was trimmed by 4 bases and the J gene end by 3 bases; junction bases not matched to a gene: 3. The CDR3, as DNA: TGTGCCAGCAGTGCAGGACTAGCTACAGATACGCAGTATTTT. Translating gives CASSAGLATDTQYF.

This chain uses TRBV20-1 with TRBJ2-3; TRBD2 aligns across 9 bases. CDR1 is DFQATT and CDR2 is SNEGSKA in the germline V gene (reference sequence). V trimming: 3 bases; J trimming: 2 bases; junction bases outside the gene matches: 6. The CDR3 has 15 amino acids. The CDR3 nucleotides are TGCAGTGCTAGTGTTAGCGGGAGTGTCACAGATACGCAGTATTTT. It is translated as CSASVSGSVTDTQYF.

The chain employs TRBV5-4 and TRBJ2-5; D uncertain. With 4 bases removed from V and 1 base from J, the gap between germline ends came to 11 bases. CDR1 and CDR2 (germline): SGHNT, YYREEE (reference sequence). The CDR3 is 14 amino acids. CDR3 sequence: CASSPAVGQETQYF. For the CDR3, the DNA is TGTGCCAGCAGCCCAGCAGTAGGCCAAGAGACCCAGTACTTC.

This clonotype was observed at least ten times. The V gene is TRBV12-3 or TRBV12-4, the J gene TRBJ2-7; D gene uncertain. The V and J ends lost 5 bases and 2 bases respectively, with 10 bases between them. CDR3 length: 13 residues. CDR3 bases: TGTGCCAGCAGTCGGAGCGTCACCTACGAGCAGTACTTC. It encodes CASSRSVTYEQYF.

This clonotype was detected many times. The chain has TRBV15 and TRBJ2-7, with a weak D call TRBD1 (5 bases). Trimming pared 0 bases from V and 5 bases from J, leaving 11 bases between. The CDR3 extends over 14 amino acids. Germline V lookup: CDR1 LNHNV, CDR2 YYDKDF (reference sequence). CDR3 loop: CATSRDSRTHEQYF. The CDR3 DNA sequence: TGTGCCACCAGCAGAGATTCAAGGACACACGAGCAGTACTTC.

A few counts support this clonotype. The chain recombines TRBV30 with TRBJ1-3, with D possibly TRBD1 on 5 matching bases. The germline V gene encodes CDR1 GTSNPN and CDR2 SVGIG (reference sequence). There are 14 residues in the CDR3. The ends were cut back, 5 bases at V and 1 base at J, with 12 bases in the middle. Written as DNA, the CDR3 is TGTGCCTGGGGCCGAGGGGTATCTGGAAACACCATATATTTT. Translating it yields CAWGRGVSGNTIYF.

This clonotype was observed many times. The chain carries TRBV27 and TRBJ2-3; 14 positions agree with TRBD2. V was pared by 6 bases and J by 0 bases, with 5 bases of the junction left unmatched. This CDR3 is built from 17 residues. Germline loops: CDR1 MNHEY, CDR2 SMNVEV (reference sequence). The DNA of the CDR3 is TGTGCCAGCAGATTAGGGACTAGCGGGGGTAGCACAGATACGCAGTATTTT. Protein: CASRLGTSGGSTDTQYF.

This clonotype has more than one count but fewer than ten. This chain uses TRBV15 with TRBJ1-5, with 8 bases lining up with TRBD1. Unmatched junction bases numbered 9, after V lost 9 bases and J lost 2 bases. CDR1 LNHNV and CDR2 YYDKDF come from the germline V gene (reference sequence). CDR3 size: 15 residues. CDR3 region: CATAKTGDGNQPQHF. For the CDR3, the DNA is TGTGCCACAGCGAAGACAGGGGATGGCAATCAGCCCCAGCATTTT.

The V gene is TRBV9, the J gene TRBJ1-1; TRBD1 aligns across 7 bases. In germline, CDR1 is SGDLS, CDR2 YYNGEE. J was trimmed by 10 bases and V by 3 bases; bases with no gene match: 6. This CDR3 is 12 amino acids long. CDR3 sequence: CASSATGEGAFF. The DNA for the CDR3 is TGTGCCAGCAGCGCAACAGGGGAGGGAGCTTTCTTT.

This clonotype showed up just once. V is TRBV7-6 and J is TRBJ1-3, with D uncertain. The CDR3 spans 15 residues. The germline V gene has CDR1 SGHVS and CDR2 FNYEAQ. Trimming cost V 4 bases and J 0 bases, with 10 bases left between them. CDR3 residues: CASSSSRSSGNTIYF. DNA for the CDR3: TGTGCCAGCAGCTCGTCCCGGAGCTCTGGAAACACCATATATTTT. The whole variable domain, filled in from reference TRBV7-6 and TRBJ1-3, reads GAGVSQSPRYKVTKRGQDVALRCDPISGHVSLYWYRQALGQGPEFLTYFNYEAQQDKSGLPNDRFSAERPEGSISTLTIQRTEQRDSAMYRCASSSSRSSGNTIYFGEGSWLTVV.

This chain uses TRBV11-3 with TRBJ1-5; 8 bases match TRBD1. V gave up 5 bases and J gave up 7 bases; unmatched junction bases: 7. Germline CDR1 SGHNT, CDR2 YENEEA. The CDR3 sequence is 14 residues long. The CDR3 region has the DNA TGTGCCAGCAGCCGACGACAGGGGCAGCAGCCCCAGCATTTT. Protein: CASSRRQGQQPQHF.

This clonotype was picked up a small number of times. The chain joins TRBV30 to TRBJ2-5, with 9 bases fitting TRBD1. This CDR3 has 16 amino acids. V dropped 0 bases and J dropped 4; count of bases not matched to a gene: 9. Germline lookup yields CDR1 GTSNPN and CDR2 SVGIG (reference sequence). Here the CDR3 reads CAWSVLRTGVSETQYF. The CDR3 DNA is TGTGCCTGGAGTGTACTCAGGACAGGGGTTTCAGAGACCCAGTACTTC.

In its sample, this clonotype was seen many times. V usage is TRBV5-1 and J usage is TRBJ2-7; D possibly corresponds to TRBD1 (5 bases). In germline, CDR1 is SGHRS, CDR2 YFSETQ. V shed 1 base and J shed 3 bases, with 11 bases lying between them. The CDR3 runs to 14 residues. CDR3 nucleotide sequence: TGCGCCAGCAGCTTGTCAGGGTCCCTCTACGAGCAGTACTTC. Amino acids: CASSLSGSLYEQYF. The whole variable domain, filled in from reference TRBV5-1 and TRBJ2-7, reads KAGVTQTPRYLIKTRGQQVTLSCSPISGHRSVSWYQQTPGQGLQFLFEYFSETQRNKGNFPGRFSGRQFSNSRSEMNVSTLELGDSALYLCASSLSGSLYEQYFGPGTRLTVT.